Shown below are 17 T cell receptor beta chains from a single sample sequenced in a study of CD8 T cells in ankylosing spondylitis. TCRdb fed the 5' RACE reads into MiXCR, producing one record per CDR3 protein. The table shows a few hundred thousand distinct CDR3 sequences, with approximately 22% occurring only once. The sample comprised blood, either unsorted or a sorted T cell fraction (not recorded which). All receptors derive from a male donor with ankylosing spondylitis or in good health (not recorded which).

This clonotype appeared many times. The chain recombines TRBV12-3 or TRBV12-4 with TRBJ1-1; D unclear. The CDR3 consists of 11 residues. V lost 3 bases to trimming and J lost 8 bases, with 7 bases between them. DNA for the CDR3: TGTGCCAGCAGTTTTGGGCCCGAAGCTTTCTTT. Protein sequence: CASSFGPEAFF.

This clonotype was observed a handful of times. The chain combines TRBV7-2 with TRBJ2-5; D unresolved. CDR1 is SGHTA and CDR2 is FQGNSA in the germline V gene. V lost 0 bases and J 3 bases, leaving 14 bases between the germline ends. The CDR3 consists of 16 residues. Here the CDR3 reads CASSLAFGDGEETQYF. In DNA form, the CDR3 reads TGTGCCAGCAGCTTAGCGTTCGGTGACGGAGAAGAGACCCAGTACTTC.

This clonotype appeared many times. The chain links TRBV20-1 to TRBJ2-3; 7 bases are a match to TRBD1. V lost 6 bases, J lost 2 bases, and 8 bases stayed unmatched. The CDR3 sequence is 14 residues long. Germline loops: CDR1 DFQATT, CDR2 SNEGSKA (reference sequence). The CDR3 DNA is TGCAGTGCCGACAGGGTGGAGGACACAGATACGCAGTATTTT. Translation gives CSADRVEDTDTQYF.

The V call is TRBV14, the J call TRBJ2-5; the D gene is possibly TRBD1 (6 bases). This CDR3 region has 14 residues. V lost 2 bases to trimming and J lost 3 bases, with 10 bases between them. Germline V gene lookup returns CDR1 SGHDN and CDR2 FVKESK. The CDR3 coding sequence is TGTGCCAGCAGCCAACACCAGGGGAAAGAGACCCAGTACTTC. This gives the protein CASSQHQGKETQYF.

V is TRBV7-8 and J is TRBJ2-7; a possible D gene is TRBD2 (6 bases). The CDR3 has 14 amino acids. Germline CDR1 SGHVS, CDR2 FQNEAQ. The V end was cut by 5 bases, the J end by 1 base, with 12 bases between. The CDR3 DNA reads as TGTGCCAGCAGCGGGGACTCCACTTCCTACGAGCAGTACTTC. This codes for CASSGDSTSYEQYF.

This clonotype came up a few times. The CDR3 loop is CASSLSSPTGVHEQYF. In DNA form, the CDR3 reads TGTGCCAGCAGCCTCAGTTCTCCGACAGGGGTGCACGAGCAGTACTTC. This chain joins TRBV7-6 and TRBJ2-7, with 8 bases fitting TRBD1. Germline-derived CDR1 and CDR2 are SGHVS and FNYEAQ. CDR3 length equals 16 residues. With 5 bases clipped from V and 5 bases from J, the junction kept 14 bases outside the gene matches.

The chain uses TRBV5-1 and TRBJ2-7; TRBD1 agrees at 7 bases. Germline V CDR1 and CDR2: SGHRS, YFSETQ. CDR3 length equals 13 residues. Germline trimming cut 7 bases from V and 0 bases from J; bases unmatched to any gene: 4. For the CDR3, the DNA is TGCGCCAGCGGGGACAGCCTCTCCTACGAGCAGTACTTC. This encodes CASGDSLSYEQYF.

This clonotype was observed a handful of times. The rearrangement links TRBV28 to TRBJ2-7, with D possibly matching TRBD1 (6 bases). There are 13 residues in the CDR3. Germline CDR1 is MDHEN and CDR2 is SYDVKM. The V end lost 4 bases, the J end lost 3 bases, and 10 bases lay between the germline ends. The CDR3 here is CASSSGQYYEQYF. The CDR3 DNA reads as TGTGCCAGCAGTTCTGGACAGTACTACGAGCAGTACTTC.

The chain joins TRBV10-3 to TRBJ1-2; maybe TRBD1 (5 bases). V was cut by 8 bases and J by 5 bases, with 9 bases left in between. This CDR3 contains 11 residues. Germline V gene lookup returns CDR1 ENHRY and CDR2 SYGVKD. The CDR3 loop reads CAIPGLYGYTF. The CDR3 DNA follows: TGTGCCATCCCGGGACTTTATGGCTACACCTTC.

This clonotype was seen more than once but under ten times. The V and J genes are TRBV27 and TRBJ2-7; 8 positions agree with TRBD2. Germline V CDR1 and CDR2: MNHEY, SMNVEV (reference sequence). The CDR3 contains 15 residues. The J segment lost 3 bases and the V segment lost 5 bases, leaving 9 bases of the junction unmatched. CDR3 loop: CASSQPGLGYYEQYF. As DNA, the CDR3 is TGTGCCAGCAGTCAACCGGGACTAGGGTACTACGAGCAGTACTTC.

In regard to this clonotype: A read error may produce the germline difference seen at one junction end. The chain recombines TRBV7-9 with TRBJ2-2; 7 bases agree with TRBD1. The length of the CDR3 is 13 residues. Germline CDR1 SEHNR, CDR2 FQNEAQ (reference sequence). This chain's CDR3 is CASSPGQSGELFF. Here the CDR3 DNA reads TGTGCCAGCAGCCCGGGACAGTCCGGGGAGTTGTTTTTT.

The chain recombines TRBV29-1 with TRBJ2-6; D is unresolved. The CDR3 extends over 15 amino acids. Trimming left V 0 bases short and J 1 base short, with 7 bases between. Germline loops: CDR1 SQVTM, CDR2 ANQGSEA. For the CDR3, the DNA is TGCAGCGTTGAAGAGTCTGGGTCTGGGGCCAACGTCCTGACTTTC. It yields the protein CSVEESGSGANVLTF.

The V gene is TRBV7-8, the J gene TRBJ2-1; D not certain. The CDR3 has 13 residues. CDR1 is SGHVS, CDR2 FQNEAQ, per germline. The V end was cut by 5 bases, the J end by 15 bases, with 20 bases between. The DNA of the CDR3 is TGTGCCAGCAGCCCCCCCCTAAGGCCCGAACGGTTCTTC. Protein product: CASSPPLRPERFF.

The V gene is TRBV29-1, the J gene TRBJ2-6; D is ambiguous. Germline V gene lookup returns CDR1 SQVTM and CDR2 ANQGSEA. CDR3 size: 13 residues. The ends were cut back, 4 bases at V and 4 bases at J, with 8 bases in the middle. In DNA form, the CDR3 reads TGCAGCGTTGGCTTGGGGGGGGCCAACGTCCTGACTTTC. Its translation: CSVGLGGANVLTF.

The chain joins TRBV4-2 to TRBJ2-7; D is possibly TRBD1 or TRBD2 (5 bases each). This CDR3 contains 16 residues. The germline gives CDR1 LGHNA, CDR2 YNFKEQ. V lost 2 bases and J lost 0, with 14 bases in between. CDR3 in DNA: TGTGCCAGCAGCCAATTTGTGGGACCGACCTCCTACGAGCAGTACTTC. It is translated as CASSQFVGPTSYEQYF.

This sequence joins TRBV19 and TRBJ2-7, with 8 bases fitting TRBD1. Germline values: CDR1 LNHDA, CDR2 SQIVND (reference sequence). Trimming took 6 bases from V and 3 from J; bases not matched to a gene: 10. This CDR3 spans 15 amino acids. CDR3 protein: CASSRGQGSFYEQYF. CDR3 nucleotide sequence: TGTGCCAGTAGCCGAGGACAGGGCTCCTTCTACGAGCAGTACTTC.

This clonotype was observed a few times. V gene TRBV24-1 combines with J gene TRBJ2-7, with D hard to call. Germline V CDR1 and CDR2: KGHDR, SFDVKD. CDR3 length: 13 amino acids. V lost 1 base and J 1 base, leaving 4 bases between the germline ends. The CDR3, as DNA: TGTGCCACCAGTGATTTCGGATCCTACGAGCAGTACTTC. Its protein product is CATSDFGSYEQYF.